This T cell receptor (beta chain) was identified in a study of T-cell memory formation after mild COVID-19. Study information: Largely, TCR clusters stayed within a single donor.

Concerning this clonotype itself: Its antigen remains unknown.

General study results and limits: Contracting CD4+ clones lay largely in CM and EM, with CD8+ ones residing in EMRA. Clones shrinking from day 15 to 85 showed even CD4/CD8 mixes; later expanders tilted CD4+.

Trimming took off 4 bases at V and 7 bases at J, with 12 bases between the two ends. This CDR3 is built from 13 residues. The germline V gene has CDR1 KGHSH and CDR2 LQKENI. cDNA libraries for TCR alpha and TCR beta, carrying sample barcodes and UMIs, came from 5'RACE with constant-segment primers. Each CDR3 protein gets one entry after TCRdb re-called the 5' RACE reads with MiXCR. The sample lists 550,000 to 700,000 distinct CDR3 sequences; 17% were seen once. Sequencing was done on a sample of PBMCs or a T cell subset sorted from them (not recorded which). The sequence derives from an adult woman who had mild COVID-19 (a few samples of this study predate the infection). Cell type and time point are not known. The chain uses TRBV18 and TRBJ2-3; D gene uncertain. CDR3: CASSQPGRNTQYF. The CDR3 bases are TGTGCCAGCTCACAACCGGGTCGAAATACGCAGTATTTT.